A selection of T cell receptor beta chains follows, all from one sample in a study of cytomegalovirus exposure and HLA in healthy donors. Some clones are missing from TCRdb's copy, which holds only in-frame ones; the method was immunoSEQ multiplex PCR. The table has 150,000 to 170,000 clones, 70% to 80% seen once; the top ten hold 7.7%. Sequencing used PBMCs. Every receptor here comes from a man between 25 and 39 years old in good health and CMV-seropositive. Each CDR3 is given without its conserved first and last residue. Clone size appears in some rows only: once, few, many, or a class for an expanded clone.

clone size,V gene,J gene,CDR3 protein
-,TRBV9,TRBJ2-1,ASSVGTSGGAEQF
-,TRBV5-8,TRBJ2-7,ASSLQVGEQY
-,TRBV28,TRBJ1-5,ASSFRGASNQPQH
-,TRBV27,TRBJ2-5,ASSLSGLAGETQY
-,TRBV30,TRBJ2-3,AWSSTDLGSVTQY
once,TRBV4-2,TRBJ2-2,ASSQEGIRGRTGELF
once,TRBV7-3,TRBJ1-1,ASSRGQYTEAF
-,TRBV5-3,TRBJ2-5,ARSLTSGGQETQY
once,TRBV11-1,TRBJ2-1,ASSLYAGTSANNEQF
-,TRBV5-4,TRBJ2-1,ASSSDSGSGEQF